This is a list of T cell receptor beta chains from one sample in a study of OX40 agonist ivuxolimab in advanced cancers. Only in-frame clones appear in the TCRdb table, and some are missing; sequencing was by immunoSEQ multiplex PCR. The data hold around 84,000 clones, with approximately 80% observed a single time. Sequences were derived from CD4+ or CD8+ T cells sorted from blood, sampled in a trial of the OX40 agonist ivuxolimab. The receptors were gathered from an adult with an advanced solid tumor such as melanoma, head and neck, liver or kidney cancer. The CDR3 runs from the conserved cysteine through the conserved F or W.

TRBV7-9	TRBJ1-2	CASSLLDNHYGYTF
TRBV5-4	TRBJ2-1	CASSPPERPLNEQFF
TRBV7-2	TRBJ1-5	CASSLALTGNQPQHF
TRBV9	TRBJ2-1	CASSRGIYNEQFF
TRBV5-6	TRBJ1-1	CASSYRAVNTEAFF
TRBV18	TRBJ1-2	CASSPSGGAQNGYTF
TRBV5-1	TRBJ2-7	CASSPARYEQYF
TRBV7-9	TRBJ1-5	CASSLASSNQPQHF
TRBV28	TRBJ2-7	CASSTHGQGTYEQYF
TRBV6-1	TRBJ2-3	CASSDSGGWGDTQYF
TRBV4-3	TRBJ2-1	CASSQDGGSSYNEQFF
TRBV6-1	TRBJ2-3	CASKPSTDTQYF
TRBV11-2	TRBJ2-7	CASTIPSSYEQYF
TRBV7-6	TRBJ2-2	CASSLGPQGGGELFF
TRBV5-1	TRBJ2-1	CASSLATTRDNEQFF
TRBV19	TRBJ2-5	CASSIAQRGETQYF
TRBV29-1	TRBJ1-3	CSVRISGNTIYF
TRBV6-1	TRBJ1-2	CASLYAGRRYGYTF
TRBV6-6	TRBJ1-5	CASSYSDRISNQPQHF
TRBV4-3	TRBJ1-3	CASSQARNSGNTIYF
TRBV5-5	TRBJ1-1	CASSPVGANTEAFF
TRBV6-1	TRBJ1-2	CASSWTGPSGYGYTF
TRBV6-5	TRBJ2-1	CASRPTLSSYNEQFF
TRBV15	TRBJ2-3	CATSARQGGGADTQYF
TRBV4-3	TRBJ1-4	CASSGSYGKLFF
TRBV13	TRBJ2-3	CASSLEGGRDTQYF
TRBV29-1	TRBJ2-5	CSVHTTETQYF
TRBV10-3	TRBJ2-1	CAISAYSGGADNEQFF
TRBV18	TRBJ1-6	CASSHGGPRGNSPLHF
TRBV6-6	TRBJ1-5	CASSYSTEDQPQHF
TRBV6-5	TRBJ2-5	CASSRTGRETQYF
TRBV11-2	TRBJ2-1	CASSLGRGSYNEQFF
TRBV11-2	TRBJ1-6	CASSPRTGNSPLHF
TRBV18	TRBJ2-2	CASSPPARVRTGELFF
TRBV6-1	TRBJ1-1	CASSEWAAPMNTEAFF